This TCR beta chain emerged from a study of breast tumors, draining lymph nodes, adjacent tissues. General observations from the study: Most tumor T cells seemingly derive from lymph node, then expand in tumor.

From the multiplex PCR reads, TCRdb called clonotypes with MiXCR, one entry per CDR3 protein. The data show more than 50,000 distinct CDR3 sequences, with around two fifths seen just once and over 7.5% held by the top ten. The V gene's germline CDR1 is DFQATT and CDR2 SNEGSKA (reference sequence). V lost 0 bases to trimming and J lost 0 bases, with 14 bases between them. The CDR3 spans 16 residues. On this clonotype: Its antigen is undetermined.

The receptor was derived from a female donor with breast cancer. Some clones in this sample may be carry-over from other donors' samples. V is TRBV20-1 and J is TRBJ1-2; D gene uncertain. The sequenced sample was breast tumor tissue. The CDR3 reads CSARDPLEDANYGYTF. The CDR3 nucleotides are TGCAGTGCTAGAGATCCATTGGAGGACGCTAACTATGGCTACACCTTC.